The subject of this entry is one T cell receptor beta chain. Its specificity is not known. This entry is derived from a study of T cell responses to AZD1222 COVID-19 vaccine. Profiled with immunoSEQ multiplex PCR; TCRdb holds only in-frame clones, not every one. In the table there are fewer than 140,000 clones, 90% of which are singletons. Regarding the study as a whole: Scientists sampled the repertoires only once the peak T cell response had passed. Reports indicate that nearly half of spike-specific TCRs are directed at unmutated variant regions. Just 5 to 7 people given AZD1222 tested seropositive at baseline.

Pooled together were second doses at about 4 or about 12 weeks. The receptor's source is an adult who received the AZD1222 COVID-19 vaccine. The sample here was peripheral blood, taken 28 days after the second AZD1222 dose.

Written as DNA, the CDR3 is TGTGCCAGCAGCCACGGGGGCACAGATACGCAGTATTTT. It translates to CASSHGGTDTQYF. This sequence joins TRBV3-1 (or the pseudogene TRBV3-2) and TRBJ2-3, with TRBD2 as a possible D gene (5 bases). The germline V gene has CDR1 LGHDT and CDR2 YNNKEL (reference sequence). The CDR3 extends over 13 amino acids. Trimming removed 3 bases from V and 1 base from J, with 5 bases in between.